This T cell receptor (beta chain) was retrieved from a study of blood T cell repertoires in COVID-19. Looking at the study overall: Acute-phase and convalescent COVID-19 samples originated in the United States, Italy and Spain. PBMCs, B-cell-depleted T cells, or T cells were the source of the cDNA or gDNA that made up the material.

Enrolled during active infection, Seattle patients were then followed longitudinally. Clones were sequenced by immunoSEQ multiplex PCR, and TCRdb holds only the in-frame ones, with some missing. The data show about 270,000 clones, 75% to 90% seen once. This CDR3 has 15 residues. V was pared by 2 bases and J by 1 base, with 11 bases between. Germline loops: CDR1 SGHTA, CDR2 FQGNSA. The genes are TRBV7-2 and TRBJ1-1; tentatively, D is TRBD1 (6 bases). The clonotype originates from a woman in her seventies with COVID-19, enrolled during active disease. Sequencing was carried out using peripheral blood. The DNA of the CDR3 is TGTGCCAGCAGCTTAATGGGCAGGGGGAACACTGAAGCTTTCTTT. Its protein product is CASSLMGRGNTEAFF.